Here is one T cell receptor beta chain with its context. Here immunoSEQ multiplex PCR was the method, and the copy in TCRdb shows in-frame clones only, minus some. The data show 70,000 to 75,000 clones, 82% seen once. The source of the sample is a study of OX40 agonist ivuxolimab in advanced cancers. The CDR3 length is 11 residues. V was shortened by 6 bases and J by 4 bases, with 4 bases between the two germline ends. CDR1 and CDR2 (germline): MNHEY, SVGAGI. The clonotype comes from an adult with an advanced solid tumor such as melanoma, head and neck, liver or kidney cancer. Material: CD4+ or CD8+ T cells sorted from blood, obtained in a trial of the OX40 agonist ivuxolimab. The gene calls are TRBV6-5 and TRBJ2-1; D is unresolved. CDR3 residues: CASSLYNEQFF. The DNA of the CDR3 is TGTGCCAGCAGCCTTTACAATGAGCAGTTCTTC.